This TCR beta chain came from a study of T cell responses to AZD1222 COVID-19 vaccine. From germline, CDR1 is SGHRS and CDR2 YFSETQ. The CDR3 totals 14 residues. V was clipped by 4 bases and J by 1 base; unmatched bases: 3. The data were produced by immunoSEQ multiplex PCR, yet TCRdb's version contains in-frame clones alone and is incomplete. The sample has 150,000 to 200,000 clones; over 80% are singletons. The chain uses TRBV5-1 and TRBJ1-1; TRBD1 matches at 8 bases. The sample in question was peripheral blood, obtained on day 0 of AZD1222 vaccination. The clonotype originates from an adult in good health. As DNA, the CDR3 is TGCGCCAGCAGCCTAGACAGGGGGAACACTGAAGCTTTCTTT. The encoded protein is CASSLDRGNTEAFF. Complete variable domain (other parts from reference TRBV5-1 and TRBJ1-1): KAGVTQTPRYLIKTRGQQVTLSCSPISGHRSVSWYQQTPGQGLQFLFEYFSETQRNKGNFPGRFSGRQFSNSRSEMNVSTLELGDSALYLCASSLDRGNTEAFFGQGTRLTVV.